The present T cell receptor (beta chain) was sequenced within a study of read filtering for tumor transcriptome and immune sequencing. This clonotype has ten or more counts. Molecular barcoded adaptors covering alpha/delta and beta/gamma chains were used on about 390 ng RNA. From the reads, TCRdb called clonotypes with MiXCR, one entry per CDR3 protein. The data show tens of thousands of distinct CDR3 sequences, with around 18% seen just once and about 14% held by the top ten. The V end lost 1 base, the J end lost 4 bases, and 7 bases lay between the germline ends. The CDR3 consists of 13 residues. Germline lookup yields CDR1 SGHTA and CDR2 FQGTGA.

The chain is built from TRBV7-3 and TRBJ1-1; D unclear. The clonotype originates from a donor aged 40 or older with multiple myeloma. The sample was a population of CD138-negative cells sorted from bone marrow. The CDR3 bases are TGTGCCAGCAGCTTAAGGCCGACCACTGAAGCTTTCTTT. Encoded protein: CASSLRPTTEAFF.